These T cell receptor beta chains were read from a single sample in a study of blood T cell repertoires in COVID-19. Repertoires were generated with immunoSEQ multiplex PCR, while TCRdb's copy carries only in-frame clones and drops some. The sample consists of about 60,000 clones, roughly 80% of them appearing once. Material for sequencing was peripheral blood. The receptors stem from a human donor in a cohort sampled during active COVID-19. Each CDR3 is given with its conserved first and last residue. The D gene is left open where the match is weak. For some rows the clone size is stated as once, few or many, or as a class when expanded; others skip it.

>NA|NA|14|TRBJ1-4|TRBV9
TGTGCCAGCAGCGTAAGCGTTAGGAATGAAAAACTGTTTTTT
CASSVSVRNEKLFF
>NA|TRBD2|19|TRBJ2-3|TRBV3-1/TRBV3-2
TGTGCCAGCAGCCCTGGCCTCGGGTCCAGCGGGGGGGCCATAGATACGCAGTATTTT
CASSPGLGSSGGAIDTQYF
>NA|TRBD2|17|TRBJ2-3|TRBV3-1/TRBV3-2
TGTGCCAGCAGCCAAGAAGAGCGGGGGGCGCGCAGGTATACGCAGTATTTT
CASSQEERGARRYTQYF
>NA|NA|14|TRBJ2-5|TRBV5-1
TGCGCCAGCAGCTTGGGTCTCCTCCAAGAGACCCAGTACTTC
CASSLGLLQETQYF
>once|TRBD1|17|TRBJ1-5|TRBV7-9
TGTGCCAGCAGCACGGGGACAGGGGTCGATAGCAATCAGCCCCAGCATTTT
CASSTGTGVDSNQPQHF
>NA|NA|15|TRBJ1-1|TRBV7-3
TGTGCCAGCAGCTTAGGGGGCAGGGATTACACTGAAGCTTTCTTT
CASSLGGRDYTEAFF
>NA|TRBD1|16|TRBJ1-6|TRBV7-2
TGTGCCAGCAGCATAGGACAGGGAAGGAGGAATTCACCCCTCCACTTT
CASSIGQGRRNSPLHF
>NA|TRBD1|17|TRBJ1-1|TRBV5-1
TGCGCCAGCACCCCGGGACAGGGGAGAGCAAGGAACACTGAAGCTTTCTTT
CASTPGQGRARNTEAFF
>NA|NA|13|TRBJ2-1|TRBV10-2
TGCGCTAGTCAGACAGGAGACTACAATGAGCAGTTCTTC
CASQTGDYNEQFF
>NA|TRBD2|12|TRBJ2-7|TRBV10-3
TGTGCCACGCGGGGGGAAACCTACGAGCAGTACTTC
CATRGETYEQYF
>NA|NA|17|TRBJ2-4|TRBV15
TGTGCCACCAGCAGGGGAGACACATCAGCAACCAAAAACATTCAGTACTTC
CATSRGDTSATKNIQYF
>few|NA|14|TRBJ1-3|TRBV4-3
TGCGCCAGCAGCCAAGCTTACTCTGGAAACACCATATATTTT
CASSQAYSGNTIYF
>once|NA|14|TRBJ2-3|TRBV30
TGTGCCTGGAGTCCAGTAGCGGTTACAGATACGCAGTATTTT
CAWSPVAVTDTQYF
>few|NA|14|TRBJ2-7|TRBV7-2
TGTGCCAGCAGCTTCCTCCACTCTTCCTACGAGCAGTACTTC
CASSFLHSSYEQYF
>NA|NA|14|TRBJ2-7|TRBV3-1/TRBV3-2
TGTGCCAGCAGCCAAGGTTTCCGAGCTTACGAGCAGTACTTC
CASSQGFRAYEQYF
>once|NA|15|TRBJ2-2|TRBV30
TGTGCCTGGAGGGGGACACCAACGAACACCGGGGAGCTGTTTTTT
CAWRGTPTNTGELFF
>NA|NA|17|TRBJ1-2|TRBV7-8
TGTGCCAGCAGCCCCCCTGGCGTCCGGCTAGCTAACTATGGCTACACCTTC
CASSPPGVRLANYGYTF
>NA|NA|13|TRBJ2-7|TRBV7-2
TGTGCCAGCAGCTTAGAACAGGGATACGAGCAGTACTTC
CASSLEQGYEQYF
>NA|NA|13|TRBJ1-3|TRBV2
TGTGCCAGCAGCCCGGGACTGGGGAACACCATATATTTT
CASSPGLGNTIYF
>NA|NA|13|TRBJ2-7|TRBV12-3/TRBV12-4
TGTGCCAGCAGTTTAAGTCTAAGCTACGAGCAGTACTTC
CASSLSLSYEQYF
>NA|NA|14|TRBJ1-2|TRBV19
TGTGCCAGTTTTAGTCCTAACCCGGTCTATGGCTACACCTTC
CASFSPNPVYGYTF
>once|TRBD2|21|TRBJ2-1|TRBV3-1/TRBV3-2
TGTGCCAGCAGCCCTAGGGGGCTAGCGGGGGGCGGGCAGGGGTCCTACAATGAGCAGTTCTTC
CASSPRGLAGGGQGSYNEQFF
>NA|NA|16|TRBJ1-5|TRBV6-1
TGTGCCAGCAGTGAACTTGGCAGTACCTCAAATCAGCCCCAGCATTTT
CASSELGSTSNQPQHF
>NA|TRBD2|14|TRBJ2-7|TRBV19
TGTGCCAGTAGTAGACTAGCGGGGCCCTACGAGCAGTACTTC
CASSRLAGPYEQYF
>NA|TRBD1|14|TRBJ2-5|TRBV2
TGTGCCAGCACATCCGGACAGGGACGTTGGACCCAGTACTTC
CASTSGQGRWTQYF
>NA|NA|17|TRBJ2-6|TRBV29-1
TGCAGCGTTGAAGATAGAGATTTGGAGTCTGGGGCCAACGTCCTGACTTTC
CSVEDRDLESGANVLTF
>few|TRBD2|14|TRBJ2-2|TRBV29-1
TGCAGCGTTCTGACTAGCGGGGGAACCGGGGAGCTGTTTTTT
CSVLTSGGTGELFF
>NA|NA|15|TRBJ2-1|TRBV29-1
TGCAGCACCCGCTCCCCCGCCAGGGGAGGGGCTGAGCAGTTCTTC
CSTRSPARGGAEQFF
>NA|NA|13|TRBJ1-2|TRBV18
TGTGCCAGCTCACCACCGGTGACAGTTGGCTACACCTTC
CASSPPVTVGYTF
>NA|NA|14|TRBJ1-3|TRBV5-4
TGTGCCAGCAGCTTGGACAGGGCGGAAAACACCATATATTTT
CASSLDRAENTIYF
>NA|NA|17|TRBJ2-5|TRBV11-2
TGTGCCAGCAGCTTAGTCGGCGGGGCGGCCCTTAAAGAGACCCAGTACTTC
CASSLVGGAALKETQYF
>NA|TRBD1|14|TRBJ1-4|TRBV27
TGTGCCAGCACCAAACAGGGGGCGGATGAAAAACTGTTTTTT
CASTKQGADEKLFF
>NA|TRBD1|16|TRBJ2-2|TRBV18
TGTGCCAGCTCACGATCCGGGACAGGGAGCACCGGGGAGCTGTTTTTT
CASSRSGTGSTGELFF
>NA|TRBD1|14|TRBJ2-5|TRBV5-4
TGTGCCAGCAGCTCGACAGGGTCCAAAGAGACCCAGTACTTC
CASSSTGSKETQYF
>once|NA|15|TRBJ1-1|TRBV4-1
TGCGCCAGCAGCCAAGGGGCGGGGAGGTACACTGAAGCTTTCTTT
CASSQGAGRYTEAFF
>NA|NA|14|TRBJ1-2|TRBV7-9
TGTGCCAGCAGCTTAGAAGGGGGAGTCGATGGCTACACCTTC
CASSLEGGVDGYTF
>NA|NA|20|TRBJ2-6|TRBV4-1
TGCGCCAGCAGCCAAGGATGGGGGATAACAGGGAGTACTGGGGCCAACGTCCTGACTTTC
CASSQGWGITGSTGANVLTF
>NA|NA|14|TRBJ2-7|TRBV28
TGTGCCAGCAGGATACAGGCCAGCACCTACGAGCAGTACTTC
CASRIQASTYEQYF
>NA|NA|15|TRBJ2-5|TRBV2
TGTGCCAGCAGTGAAGTAACAGCTTCCCAAGAGACCCAGTACTTC
CASSEVTASQETQYF
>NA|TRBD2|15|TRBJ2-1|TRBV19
TGTGCCAGTAGTATACTAGCGGCAAAAAACAATGAGCAGTTCTTC
CASSILAAKNNEQFF